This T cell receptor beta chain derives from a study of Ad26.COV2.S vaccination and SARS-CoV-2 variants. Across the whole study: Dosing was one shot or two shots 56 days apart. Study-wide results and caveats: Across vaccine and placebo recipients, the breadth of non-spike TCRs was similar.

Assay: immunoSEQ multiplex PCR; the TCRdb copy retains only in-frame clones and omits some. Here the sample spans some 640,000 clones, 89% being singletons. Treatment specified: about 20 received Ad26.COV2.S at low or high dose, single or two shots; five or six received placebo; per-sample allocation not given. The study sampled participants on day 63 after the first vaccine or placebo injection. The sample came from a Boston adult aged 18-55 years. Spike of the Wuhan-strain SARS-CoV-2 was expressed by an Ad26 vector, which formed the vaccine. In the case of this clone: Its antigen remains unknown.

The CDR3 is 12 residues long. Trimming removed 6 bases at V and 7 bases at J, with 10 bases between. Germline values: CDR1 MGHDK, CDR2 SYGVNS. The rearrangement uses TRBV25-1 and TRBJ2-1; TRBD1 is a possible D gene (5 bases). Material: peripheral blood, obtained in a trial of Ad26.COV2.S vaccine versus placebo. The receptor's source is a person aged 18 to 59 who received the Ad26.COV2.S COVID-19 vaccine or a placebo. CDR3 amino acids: CASRGVRNEQFF. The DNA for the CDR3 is TGTGCCAGCAGAGGGGTTCGGAATGAGCAGTTCTTC.